This T cell receptor beta chain was profiled in a study of OX40 agonist ivuxolimab in advanced cancers. Study background: Patient treatment consisted of intravenous ivuxolimab administration every 2 weeks at 0.01 to 10 mg/kg. Three patients showed partial responses: one hepatocellular carcinoma and two cutaneous melanoma cases.

Profiled with immunoSEQ multiplex PCR; TCRdb holds only in-frame clones, not every one. The table lists 50,000 or so clones, over 85% of them singletons. Trimming shortened V by 3 bases and J by 0 bases, and 5 bases separated the two germline ends. The CDR3 sequence is 13 residues long. CDR1 and CDR2 from the germline V gene are LNHDA and SQIVND (reference sequence). This chain joins TRBV19 and TRBJ1-1; D is unresolved. This specimen was CD4+ or CD8+ T cells sorted from blood, taken in a trial of the OX40 agonist ivuxolimab. This receptor was obtained from an adult with an advanced solid tumor such as melanoma, head and neck, liver or kidney cancer. CDR3: CASSIWMNTEAFF. CDR3 DNA sequence: TGTGCCAGTAGTATTTGGATGAACACTGAAGCTTTCTTT.